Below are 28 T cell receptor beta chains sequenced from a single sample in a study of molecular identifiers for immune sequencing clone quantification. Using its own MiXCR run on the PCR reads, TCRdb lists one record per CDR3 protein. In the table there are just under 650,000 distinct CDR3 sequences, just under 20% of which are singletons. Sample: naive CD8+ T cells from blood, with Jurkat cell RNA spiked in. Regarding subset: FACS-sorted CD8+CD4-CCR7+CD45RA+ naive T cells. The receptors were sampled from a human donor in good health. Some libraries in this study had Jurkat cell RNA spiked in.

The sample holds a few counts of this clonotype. The CDR3 coding sequence is TGTGCCAGTAAGAAACCCCAGAGGGAGACCCAGTACTTC. Its translation: CASKKPQRETQYF. The chain carries TRBV19 and TRBJ2-5; D gene ambiguous. Germline CDR1 is LNHDA and CDR2 is SQIVND (reference sequence). The germline V and J ends were trimmed by 7 bases and 5 bases, with 14 bases remaining between them. This CDR3 is 13 amino acids long.

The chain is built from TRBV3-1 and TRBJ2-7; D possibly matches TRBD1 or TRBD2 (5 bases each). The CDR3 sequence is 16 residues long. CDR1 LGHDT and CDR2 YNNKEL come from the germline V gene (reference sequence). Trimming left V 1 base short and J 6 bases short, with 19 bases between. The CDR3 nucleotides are TGTGCCAGCAGCCAAGGAATAACAGGACGGGAAGGCGAGCAGTACTTC. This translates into CASSQGITGREGEQYF.

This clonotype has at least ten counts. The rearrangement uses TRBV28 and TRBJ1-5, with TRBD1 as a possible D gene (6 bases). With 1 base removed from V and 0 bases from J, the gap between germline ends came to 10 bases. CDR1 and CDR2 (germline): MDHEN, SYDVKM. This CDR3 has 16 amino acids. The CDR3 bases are TGTGCCAGCAGTTTATACAGGGCGTATAGCAATCAGCCCCAGCATTTT. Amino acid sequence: CASSLYRAYSNQPQHF.

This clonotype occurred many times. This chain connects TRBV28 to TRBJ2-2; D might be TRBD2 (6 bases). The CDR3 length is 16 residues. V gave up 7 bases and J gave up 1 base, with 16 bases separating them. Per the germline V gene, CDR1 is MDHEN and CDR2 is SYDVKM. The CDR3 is CASIPLGGKNTGELFF. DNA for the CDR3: TGTGCCAGCATTCCCTTGGGCGGGAAGAACACCGGGGAGCTGTTTTTT.

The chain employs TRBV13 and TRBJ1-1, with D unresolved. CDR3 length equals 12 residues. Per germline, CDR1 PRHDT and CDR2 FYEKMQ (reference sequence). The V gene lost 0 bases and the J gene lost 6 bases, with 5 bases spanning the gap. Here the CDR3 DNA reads TGTGCCAGCAGCTTAGGGGCCCCTGAAGCTTTCTTT. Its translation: CASSLGAPEAFF. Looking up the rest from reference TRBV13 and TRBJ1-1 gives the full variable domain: AAGVIQSPRHLIKEKRETATLKCYPIPRHDTVYWYQQGPGQDPQFLISFYEKMQSDKGSIPDRFSAQQFSDYHSELNMSSLELGDSALYFCASSLGAPEAFFGQGTRLTVV.

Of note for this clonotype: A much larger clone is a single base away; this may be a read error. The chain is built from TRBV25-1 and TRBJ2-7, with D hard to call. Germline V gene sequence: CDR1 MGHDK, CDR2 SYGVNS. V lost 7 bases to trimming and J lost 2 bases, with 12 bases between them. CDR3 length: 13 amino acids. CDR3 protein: CASNDTGTYEQYF. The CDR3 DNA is TGTGCCAGCAATGATACCGGAACCTACGAGCAGTACTTC.

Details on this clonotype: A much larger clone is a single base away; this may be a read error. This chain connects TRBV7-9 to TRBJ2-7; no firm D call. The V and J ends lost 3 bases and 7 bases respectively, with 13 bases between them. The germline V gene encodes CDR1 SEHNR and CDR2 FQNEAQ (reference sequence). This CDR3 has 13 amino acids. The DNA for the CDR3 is TGTGCCAGCAGCTTGCCCCCCTACCTAGAGCAGTACTTC. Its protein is CASSLPPYLEQYF.

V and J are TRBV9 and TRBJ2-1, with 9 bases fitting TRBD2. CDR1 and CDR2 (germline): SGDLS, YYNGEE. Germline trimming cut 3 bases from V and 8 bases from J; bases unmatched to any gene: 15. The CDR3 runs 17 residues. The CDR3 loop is CASSENPSPAGGDEQFF. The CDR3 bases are TGTGCCAGCAGCGAGAACCCTTCACCAGCGGGGGGTGATGAGCAGTTCTTC.

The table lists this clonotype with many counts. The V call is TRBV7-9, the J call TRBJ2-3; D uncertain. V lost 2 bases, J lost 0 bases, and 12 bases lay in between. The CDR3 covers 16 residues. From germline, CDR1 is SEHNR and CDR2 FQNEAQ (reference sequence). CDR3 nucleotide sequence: TGTGCCAGCAGCTTAAACCGACACGCTAGCACAGATACGCAGTATTTT. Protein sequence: CASSLNRHASTDTQYF.

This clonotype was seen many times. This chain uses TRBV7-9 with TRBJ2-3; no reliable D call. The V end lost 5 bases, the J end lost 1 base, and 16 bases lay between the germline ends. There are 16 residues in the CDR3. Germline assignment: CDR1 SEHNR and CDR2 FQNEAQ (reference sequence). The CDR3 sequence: CASSPEWTQGTDTQYF. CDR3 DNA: TGTGCCAGCAGCCCCGAGTGGACGCAGGGCACAGATACGCAGTATTTT.

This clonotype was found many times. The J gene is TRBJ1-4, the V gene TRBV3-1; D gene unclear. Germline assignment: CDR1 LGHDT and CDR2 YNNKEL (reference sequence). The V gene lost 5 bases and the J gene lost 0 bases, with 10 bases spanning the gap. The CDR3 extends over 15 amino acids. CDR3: CASSAGSSTNEKLFF. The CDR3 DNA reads TGTGCCAGCAGCGCTGGGAGTTCAACTAATGAAAAACTGTTTTTT.

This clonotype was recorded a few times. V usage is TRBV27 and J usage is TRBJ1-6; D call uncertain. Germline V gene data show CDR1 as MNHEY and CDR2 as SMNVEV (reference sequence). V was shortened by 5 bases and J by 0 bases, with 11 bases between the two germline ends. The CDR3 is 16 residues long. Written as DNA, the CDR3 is TGTGCCAGCAGTATCGAACAGCCCTCCTATAATTCACCCCTCCACTTT. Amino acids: CASSIEQPSYNSPLHF.

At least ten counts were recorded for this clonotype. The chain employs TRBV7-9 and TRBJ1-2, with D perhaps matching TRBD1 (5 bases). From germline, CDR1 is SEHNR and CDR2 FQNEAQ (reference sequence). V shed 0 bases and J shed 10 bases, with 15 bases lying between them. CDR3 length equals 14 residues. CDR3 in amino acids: CASSLARQGVFYTF. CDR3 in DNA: TGTGCCAGCAGCTTAGCGAGGCAGGGAGTTTTCTACACCTTC.

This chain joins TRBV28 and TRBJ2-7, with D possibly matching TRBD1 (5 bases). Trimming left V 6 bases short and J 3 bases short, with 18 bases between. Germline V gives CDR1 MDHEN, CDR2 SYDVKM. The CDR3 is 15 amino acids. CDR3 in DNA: TGTGCCAGCAGCGATACAGTTAGGGGATTCTACGAGCAGTACTTC. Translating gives CASSDTVRGFYEQYF.

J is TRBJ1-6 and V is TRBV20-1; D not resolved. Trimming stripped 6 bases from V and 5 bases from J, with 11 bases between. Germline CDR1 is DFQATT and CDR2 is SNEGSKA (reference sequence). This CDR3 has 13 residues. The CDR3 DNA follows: TGCAGTGCGCCGGGTTCACATAATTCACCCCTCCACTTT. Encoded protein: CSAPGSHNSPLHF.

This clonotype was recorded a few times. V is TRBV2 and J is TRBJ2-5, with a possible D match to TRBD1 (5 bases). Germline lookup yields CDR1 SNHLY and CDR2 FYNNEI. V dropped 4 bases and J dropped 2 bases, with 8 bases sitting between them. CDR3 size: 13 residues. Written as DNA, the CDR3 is TGTGCCAGCAGTGGGACACATCAAGAGACCCAGTACTTC. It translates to CASSGTHQETQYF.

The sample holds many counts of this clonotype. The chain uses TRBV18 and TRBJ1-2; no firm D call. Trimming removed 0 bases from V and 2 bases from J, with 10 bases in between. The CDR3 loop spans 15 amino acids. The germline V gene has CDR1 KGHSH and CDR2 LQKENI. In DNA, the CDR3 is TGTGCCAGCTCACCACCGGAAGCAGGAAACTATGGCTACACCTTC. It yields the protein CASSPPEAGNYGYTF.

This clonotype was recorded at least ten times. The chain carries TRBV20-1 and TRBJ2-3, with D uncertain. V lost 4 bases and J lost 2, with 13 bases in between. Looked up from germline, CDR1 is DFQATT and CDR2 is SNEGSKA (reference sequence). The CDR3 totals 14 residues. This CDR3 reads CSATYSMFTDTQYF. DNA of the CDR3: TGCAGTGCTACTTATTCGATGTTCACAGATACGCAGTATTTT.

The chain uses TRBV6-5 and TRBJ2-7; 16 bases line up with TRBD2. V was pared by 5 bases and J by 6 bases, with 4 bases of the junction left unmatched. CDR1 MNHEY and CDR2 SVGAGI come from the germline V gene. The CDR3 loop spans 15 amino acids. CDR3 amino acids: CASSHGTSGRGEQYF. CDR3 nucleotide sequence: TGTGCCAGCAGTCACGGGACTAGCGGGAGGGGCGAGCAGTACTTC.

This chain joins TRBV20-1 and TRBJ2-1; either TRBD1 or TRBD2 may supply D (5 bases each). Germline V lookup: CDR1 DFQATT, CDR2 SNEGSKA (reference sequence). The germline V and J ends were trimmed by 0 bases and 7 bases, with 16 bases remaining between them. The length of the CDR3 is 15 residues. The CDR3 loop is CSARDAGRALNEQFF. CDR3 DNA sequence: TGCAGTGCTAGAGACGCGGGCAGGGCTCTGAATGAGCAGTTCTTC.

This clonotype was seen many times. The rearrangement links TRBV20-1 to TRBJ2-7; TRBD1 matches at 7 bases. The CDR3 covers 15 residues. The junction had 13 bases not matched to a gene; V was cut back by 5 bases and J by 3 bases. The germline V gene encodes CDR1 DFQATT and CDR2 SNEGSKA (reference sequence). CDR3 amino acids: CSAQGIEGALYEQYF. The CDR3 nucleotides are TGCAGTGCTCAAGGAATAGAGGGGGCCCTCTACGAGCAGTACTTC.

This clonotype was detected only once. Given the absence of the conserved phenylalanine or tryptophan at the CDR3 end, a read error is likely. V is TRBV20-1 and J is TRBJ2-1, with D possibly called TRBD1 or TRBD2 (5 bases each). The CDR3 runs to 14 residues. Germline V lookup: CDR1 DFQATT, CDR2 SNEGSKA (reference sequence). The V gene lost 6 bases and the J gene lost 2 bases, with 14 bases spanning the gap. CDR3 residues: CSAPGPQAYNEQFY. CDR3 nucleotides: TGCAGTGCGCCGGGACCTCAGGCCTACAATGAGCAGTTCTAC.

CDR3 DNA: TGTGCCAGCAGCCAGTACGGACAGGGACCCTACGAGCAGTACTTC. It is translated as CASSQYGQGPYEQYF. J is TRBJ2-7 and V is TRBV14; 8 nucleotides agree with TRBD1. The trim removed 3 bases at V and 2 bases at J, leaving 6 bases unmatched. Germline CDR1 reads SGHDN; CDR2 reads FVKESK. There are 15 residues in the CDR3.

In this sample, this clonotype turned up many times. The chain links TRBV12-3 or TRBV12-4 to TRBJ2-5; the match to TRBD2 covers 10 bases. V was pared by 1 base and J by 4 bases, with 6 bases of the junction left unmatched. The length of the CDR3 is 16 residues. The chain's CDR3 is CASSLVPPSGGETQYF. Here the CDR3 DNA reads TGTGCCAGCAGTTTAGTCCCGCCTAGCGGGGGAGAGACCCAGTACTTC.

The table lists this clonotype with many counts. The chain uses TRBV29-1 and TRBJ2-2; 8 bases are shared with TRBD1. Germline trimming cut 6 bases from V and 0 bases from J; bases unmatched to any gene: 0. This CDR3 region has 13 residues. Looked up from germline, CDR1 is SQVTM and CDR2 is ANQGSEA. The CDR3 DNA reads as TGCAGCGTACAGGGGGCGAACACCGGGGAGCTGTTTTTT. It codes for CSVQGANTGELFF.

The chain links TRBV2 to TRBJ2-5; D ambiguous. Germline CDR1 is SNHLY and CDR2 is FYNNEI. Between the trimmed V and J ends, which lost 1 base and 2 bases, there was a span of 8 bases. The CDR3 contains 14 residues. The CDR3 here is CASSEGTSQETQYF. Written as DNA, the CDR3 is TGTGCCAGCAGTGAAGGGACGTCTCAAGAGACCCAGTACTTC.

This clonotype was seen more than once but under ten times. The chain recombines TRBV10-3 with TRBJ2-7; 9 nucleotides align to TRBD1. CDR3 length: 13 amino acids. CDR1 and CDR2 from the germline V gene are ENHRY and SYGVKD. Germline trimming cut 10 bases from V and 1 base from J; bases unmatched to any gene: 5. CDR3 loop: CATGTGQSYEQYF. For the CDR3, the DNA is TGTGCCACCGGGACAGGGCAATCCTACGAGCAGTACTTC.

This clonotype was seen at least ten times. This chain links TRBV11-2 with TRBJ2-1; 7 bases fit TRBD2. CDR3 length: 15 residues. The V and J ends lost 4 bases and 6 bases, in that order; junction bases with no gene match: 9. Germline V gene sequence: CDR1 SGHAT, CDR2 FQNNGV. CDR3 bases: TGTGCCAGCAGCTCCCTCCGTGGGGAGGGCAATGAGCAGTTCTTC. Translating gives CASSSLRGEGNEQFF.